This record looks at one TCR beta chain sequence and its context. As yet, its antigen is unknown. The data originate from a study of Ad26.COV2.S vaccination and SARS-CoV-2 variants. Study-wide background: Trial arm assignment for the donor was COV1001 Ad26.COV2.S. Administration of Ad26.COV2.S was intramuscular, either once or twice 56 days apart. Whole-study findings and limits: There was a possibility that the TCR breadth and depth analyses underestimated total T cell responses.

The treatment here: roughly 18 received Ad26.COV2.S at low or high dose, single or two shots; about 5 received placebo; per-sample allocation not given. The samples were gathered on day 63 after the first injection of vaccine or placebo. Clones were sequenced by immunoSEQ multiplex PCR, and TCRdb holds only the in-frame ones, with some missing. The sample lists 300,000 to 400,000 clones, more than 75% occurring once. The CDR3 has 15 amino acids. The germline V and J ends were trimmed by 5 bases and 1 base, with 14 bases remaining between them. CDR1 and CDR2 from the germline V gene are SEHNR and FQNEAQ (reference sequence).

The chain has TRBV7-9 and TRBJ1-1; D remains ambiguous. This material consisted of peripheral blood, taken in a trial of Ad26.COV2.S vaccine versus placebo. The receptor comes from a person between 18 and 65 years old who received the Ad26.COV2.S COVID-19 vaccine or a placebo. The CDR3 coding sequence is TGTGCCAGCAGCCCCCTCCTACGGGGGAACACTGAAGCTTTCTTT. Encoded protein: CASSPLLRGNTEAFF.